The clone carrying this T cell receptor (beta chain) showed up just once. This sample is part of a study of blood T cell repertoires in COVID-19. Whole-study context: The samples span acute and convalescent COVID-19 from the United States, Italy and Spain.

The study drew participants aged about 18 to 89 years from 20 to 30 US areas. Participants reported their clinical history, and cohort assignment relied on those reports. This CDR3 contains 14 residues. Germline V gives CDR1 MNHEY, CDR2 SMNVEV (reference sequence). V lost 5 bases, J lost 2 bases, and 10 bases lay in between. Per the original methods: Estimated nucleated cell counts came from reference gene primer amplification. Profiling relied on immunoSEQ multiplex PCR, and the TCRdb table lists in-frame clones only, not all of them. V, J and clone size are those of that table, while D and trimming were read from the DNA. The sample includes around 200,000 clones, roughly 88% of them seen just once.

This TCR came from a woman in her thirties or forties with acute COVID-19. The sequenced sample was PBMCs or T cells enriched from blood (not recorded which). The chain uses TRBV27 and TRBJ1-5; unclear D gene. CDR3 sequence: CASSPYSGNQPQHF. CDR3 nucleotide sequence: TGTGCCAGCAGTCCCTACTCTGGCAATCAGCCCCAGCATTTT.